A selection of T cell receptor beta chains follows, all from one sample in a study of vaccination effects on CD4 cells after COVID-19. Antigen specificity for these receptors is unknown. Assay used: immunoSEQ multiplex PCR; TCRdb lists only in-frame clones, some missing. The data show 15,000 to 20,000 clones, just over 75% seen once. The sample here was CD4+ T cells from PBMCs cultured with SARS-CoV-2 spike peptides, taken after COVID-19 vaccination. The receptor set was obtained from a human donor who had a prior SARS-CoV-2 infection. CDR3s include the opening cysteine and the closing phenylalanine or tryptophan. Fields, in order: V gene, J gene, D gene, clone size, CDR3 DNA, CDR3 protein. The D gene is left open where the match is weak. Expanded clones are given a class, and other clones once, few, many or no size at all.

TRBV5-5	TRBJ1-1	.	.	TGTGCCAGCAGCTTGGCAGGGGTGGTCACTGAAGCTTTCTTT	CASSLAGVVTEAFF
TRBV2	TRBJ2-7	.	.	TGTGCCAGCAGTGAGTTATACGAGCAGTACTTC	CASSELYEQYF
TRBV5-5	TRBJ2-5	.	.	TGTGCCAGCAGCTTGTTAGACGAGACCCAGTACTTC	CASSLLDETQYF
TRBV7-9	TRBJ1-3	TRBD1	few	TGTGCCAGCAGCCATAACGCCGGGACAGGACGTGCAAACACCATATATTTT	CASSHNAGTGRANTIYF
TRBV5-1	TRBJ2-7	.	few	TGCGCCAGCAGCTTGGGGCAGGTTAGTTACGAGCAGTACTTC	CASSLGQVSYEQYF
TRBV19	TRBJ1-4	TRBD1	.	TGTGCCAGTAGTCGGACAGGGTCATCTGCTGAAAAACTGTTTTTT	CASSRTGSSAEKLFF
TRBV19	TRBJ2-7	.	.	TGTGCCAGTAGTATAGATCTAGGGGCTAGATCCTACGAGCAGTACTTC	CASSIDLGARSYEQYF
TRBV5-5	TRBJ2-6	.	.	TGTGCCAGCAGCTTTTTGGTCGGGGCAAGGATGGCCAACGTCCTGACTTTC	CASSFLVGARMANVLTF
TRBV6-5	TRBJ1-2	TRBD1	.	TGTGCCAGCAGTCTGACAGGGGGTGTCTATGGCTACACCTTC	CASSLTGGVYGYTF
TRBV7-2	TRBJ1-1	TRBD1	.	TGTGCCAGCAGCTTAGGAGGACGACAGGGCAACACTGAAGCTTTCTTT	CASSLGGRQGNTEAFF
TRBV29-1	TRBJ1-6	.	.	TGCAGCGTTGATTGTCCCCCCCTGGAGGCGCGGTCGGATCGGTCACCCCTCCACTTT	CSVDCPPLEARSDRSPLHF
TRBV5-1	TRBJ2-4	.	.	TGCGCCAGCAGCTTGGTCCGCCTTAGCGGCATTCAGTACTTC	CASSLVRLSGIQYF
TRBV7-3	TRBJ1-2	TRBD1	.	TGTGCCAGCAGCTTAGAGGGGACAGGGTATGGCTACACCTTC	CASSLEGTGYGYTF
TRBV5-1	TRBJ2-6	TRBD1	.	TGCGCCAGCAGCTCCCAGACAGGGGCTGGGGCCAACGTCCTGACTTTC	CASSSQTGAGANVLTF
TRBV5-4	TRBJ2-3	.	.	TGTGCCAGCAGCCGGGGAGGAGAAGCAGATACGCAGTATTTT	CASSRGGEADTQYF
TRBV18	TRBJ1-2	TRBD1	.	TGTGCCAGCTCACGAACGACAGGGGTGGATGGCTACACCTTC	CASSRTTGVDGYTF
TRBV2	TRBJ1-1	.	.	TGTGCCAGCAAAAGGGTGAACACTGAAGCTTTCTTT	CASKRVNTEAFF
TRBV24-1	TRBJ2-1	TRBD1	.	TGTGCCACCAGTGACCTTGACAGGGGGTACAACAATGAGCAGTTCTTC	CATSDLDRGYNNEQFF
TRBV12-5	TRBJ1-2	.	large	TGTGCTAGTGGTGCGAGCCTGGGCTACACCTTC	CASGASLGYTF
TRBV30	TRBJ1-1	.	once	TGTGCCTGGAGTGCCAGGGGCTTTGGGAACACTGAAGCTTTCTTT	CAWSARGFGNTEAFF
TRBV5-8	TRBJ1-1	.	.	TGTGCCAGCAGCACCCTTTGGGGCCCCATGAACACTGAAGCTTTCTTT	CASSTLWGPMNTEAFF
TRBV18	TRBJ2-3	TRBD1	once	TGTGCCAGCTCACGAAACAGGGGCTCCTACACAGATACGCAGTATTTT	CASSRNRGSYTDTQYF
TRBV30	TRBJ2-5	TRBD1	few	TGTGCCTGGAGTTTTTGGACCGACCGACAGGGTAAACAAGAGACCCAGTACTTC	CAWSFWTDRQGKQETQYF
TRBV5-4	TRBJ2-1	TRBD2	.	TGTGCCAGCAGCTCGATAAACAGCGGGGGATACAATGAGCAGTTCTTC	CASSSINSGGYNEQFF
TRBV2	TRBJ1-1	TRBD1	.	TGTGCCAGCAGTGAGTTAGGACAGGGGGCGACTGAAGCTTTCTTT	CASSELGQGATEAFF
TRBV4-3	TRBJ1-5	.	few	TGCGCCAGCAGCCAAGAGGAAGGAGGTAACCAGCCCCAGCATTTT	CASSQEEGGNQPQHF
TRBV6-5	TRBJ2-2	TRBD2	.	TGTGCCAGCAGTCAGACTAGCGTCACCGGGGAGCTGTTTTTT	CASSQTSVTGELFF
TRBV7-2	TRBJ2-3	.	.	TGTGCCAGCAGCTTAGAACTATTAAGAGATACGCAGTATTTT	CASSLELLRDTQYF
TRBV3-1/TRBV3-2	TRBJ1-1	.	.	TGTGCCAGCAGCGGTCGATGGGGCACTGAAGCTTTCTTT	CASSGRWGTEAFF
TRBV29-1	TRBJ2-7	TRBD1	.	TGCAGCGTTGTCCCCGGACAGGGGTGGGAGCAGTACTTC	CSVVPGQGWEQYF
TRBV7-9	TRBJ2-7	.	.	TGTGCCAGCAGCTTACTTTCCGGTTCCTACGAGCAGTACTTC	CASSLLSGSYEQYF
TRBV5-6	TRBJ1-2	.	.	TGTGCCAGCAGCTCTGCCTTGCCCTCCAGACGGGCTAATGGCTACACCTTC	CASSSALPSRRANGYTF
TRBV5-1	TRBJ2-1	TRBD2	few	TGCGCCAGCAGCTTGAAGGCTAGCGGGGATCACCCCAATGAGCAGTTCTTC	CASSLKASGDHPNEQFF
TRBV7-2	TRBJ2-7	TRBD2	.	TGTGCCAGCAGCTTAGTGGCGGGGGATCCCTACGAGCAGTACTTC	CASSLVAGDPYEQYF
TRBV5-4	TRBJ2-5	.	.	TGTGCCAGCAGCTTAAGGGTTGGGGAGACCCAGTACTTC	CASSLRVGETQYF
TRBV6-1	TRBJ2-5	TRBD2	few	TGTGCCAGCAGTGAAGGACGACTAGCGGGTATCGAGACCCAGTACTTC	CASSEGRLAGIETQYF
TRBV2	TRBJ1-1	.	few	TGTGCCAGCAGTGCCGAGGGTCCTGAAGCTTTCTTT	CASSAEGPEAFF
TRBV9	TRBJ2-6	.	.	TGTGCCAGCAGCCCAGGGGGGGGTGGGGCCAACGTCCTGACTTTC	CASSPGGGGANVLTF
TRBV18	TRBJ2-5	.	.	TGTGCCAGCTCATCAAACCAAGAGACCCAGTACTTC	CASSSNQETQYF
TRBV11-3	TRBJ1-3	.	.	TGTGCCAGCAGCGTTGACCTCTCTGGAAACACCATATATTTT	CASSVDLSGNTIYF
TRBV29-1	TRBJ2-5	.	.	TGCAGCGTTGTAATGGGACCCCAAGAGACCCAGTACTTC	CSVVMGPQETQYF
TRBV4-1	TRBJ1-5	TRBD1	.	TGCGCCAGCAGCCAAGAAATCACGGCAGGGGGGAATCAGCCCCAGCATTTT	CASSQEITAGGNQPQHF
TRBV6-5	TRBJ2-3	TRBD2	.	TGTGCCAGCAGTTGGTCTCTAGCGGGCGCAGATACGCAGTATTTT	CASSWSLAGADTQYF
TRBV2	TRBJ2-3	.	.	TGTGCCAGCAAGGGGGGGAGGAGCACAGATACGCAGTATTTT	CASKGGRSTDTQYF
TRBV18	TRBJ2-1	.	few	TGTGCCAGCTCACCACCAATGGGGGCGTTGGAGCAGTTCTTC	CASSPPMGALEQFF
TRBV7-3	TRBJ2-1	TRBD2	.	TGTGCCAGCAGCTTAAGTTTAGCGGGAACGAATGAGCAGTTCTTC	CASSLSLAGTNEQFF
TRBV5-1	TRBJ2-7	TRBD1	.	TGCGCCAGCAGCTTGGTGGGCAGGGGGAATGACGAGCAGTACTTC	CASSLVGRGNDEQYF
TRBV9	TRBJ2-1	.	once	TGTGCCAGCAGCGCCGCCAGTTGGGGCAATGAGCAGTTCTTC	CASSAASWGNEQFF
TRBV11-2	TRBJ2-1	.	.	TGTGCCAGCAGCTTGTTATCTAAGGACAATAGGTTCTTC	CASSLLSKDNRFF
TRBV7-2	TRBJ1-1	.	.	TGTGCCAGCAGCTTTCGGGCGAGGGGCGGACCTCCTGAAGCTTTCTTT	CASSFRARGGPPEAFF
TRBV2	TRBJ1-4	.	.	TGTGCCAGCAGCACGCCCAGGGTCAGTAATGAAAAACTGTTTTTT	CASSTPRVSNEKLFF
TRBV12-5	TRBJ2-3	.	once	TGTGCTAGTGGTTCGGGACTTTTTTATAGCACAGATACGCAGTATTTT	CASGSGLFYSTDTQYF
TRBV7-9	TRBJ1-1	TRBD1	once	TGTGCCAGCAGCTTACTCACAGGGGTTGACACTGAAGCTTTCTTT	CASSLLTGVDTEAFF
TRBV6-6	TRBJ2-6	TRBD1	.	TGTGCCAGCAGTCGGAAACATCCGGGACAGGGGACTGGGGCCAACGTCCTGACTTTC	CASSRKHPGQGTGANVLTF
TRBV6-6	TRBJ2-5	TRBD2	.	TGTGCCAGCAGTCCCCTTGCGGGGGGACTTTACCAAGAGACCCAGTACTTC	CASSPLAGGLYQETQYF
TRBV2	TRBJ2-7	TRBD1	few	TGTGCCAGCAGTGAAGCCTACTACGGGACAGGATCGTACGAGCAGTACTTC	CASSEAYYGTGSYEQYF
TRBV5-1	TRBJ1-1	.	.	TGCGCCAGCAGCTTGGGGGACTCCGACTCGGCTTTCTTT	CASSLGDSDSAFF
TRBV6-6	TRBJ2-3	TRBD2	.	TGTGCCAGCAACCCGGGGCGGGGGGGCTGGGATACGCAGTATTTT	CASNPGRGGWDTQYF
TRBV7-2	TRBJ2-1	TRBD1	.	TGTGCCAGCAGCTTAGAGTGGACAGGGGGCTACAATGAGCAGTTCTTC	CASSLEWTGGYNEQFF
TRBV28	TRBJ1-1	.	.	TGTGCCAGCAGTTTAGGAGGAGAGGCTGAAGCTTTCTTT	CASSLGGEAEAFF